The entry below describes one T cell receptor beta chain. This sample was included in a study of blood T cell repertoires in COVID-19. V lost 6 bases to trimming and J lost 6 bases, with 12 bases between them. Germline V CDR1 and CDR2: SGHTA, FQGNSA. This CDR3 region has 12 residues. Assay used: immunoSEQ multiplex PCR; TCRdb lists only in-frame clones, some missing. The table records some 320,000 clones, roughly 90% of them present only once. The gene calls are TRBV7-2 and TRBJ2-7; tentatively, D is TRBD1 (6 bases). This TCR was sampled from a man in his sixties who had recovered from COVID-19. The sequenced sample was PBMCs or T cells enriched from blood (not recorded which). CDR3 amino acids: CASSLNRVEQYF. CDR3 nucleotide sequence: TGTGCCAGCAGTCTTAACAGGGTCGAGCAGTACTTC.